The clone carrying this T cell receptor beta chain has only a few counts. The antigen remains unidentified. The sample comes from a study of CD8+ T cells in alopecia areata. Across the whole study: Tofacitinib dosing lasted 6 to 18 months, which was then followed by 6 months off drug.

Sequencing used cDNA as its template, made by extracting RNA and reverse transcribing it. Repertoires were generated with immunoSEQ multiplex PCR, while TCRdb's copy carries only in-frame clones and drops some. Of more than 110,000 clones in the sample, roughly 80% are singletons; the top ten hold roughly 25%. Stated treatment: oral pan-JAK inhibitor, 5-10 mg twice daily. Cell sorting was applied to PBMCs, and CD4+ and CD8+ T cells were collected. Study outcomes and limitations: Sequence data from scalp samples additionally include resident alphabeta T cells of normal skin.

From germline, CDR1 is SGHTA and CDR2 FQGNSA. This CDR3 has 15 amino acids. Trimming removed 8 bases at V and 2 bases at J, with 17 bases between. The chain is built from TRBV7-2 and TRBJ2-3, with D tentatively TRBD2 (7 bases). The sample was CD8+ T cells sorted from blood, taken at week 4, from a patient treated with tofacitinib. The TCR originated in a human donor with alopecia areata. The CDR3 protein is CASLEAGAVTDTQYF. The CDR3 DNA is TGTGCCAGCTTAGAGGCGGGGGCTGTCACAGATACGCAGTATTTT.